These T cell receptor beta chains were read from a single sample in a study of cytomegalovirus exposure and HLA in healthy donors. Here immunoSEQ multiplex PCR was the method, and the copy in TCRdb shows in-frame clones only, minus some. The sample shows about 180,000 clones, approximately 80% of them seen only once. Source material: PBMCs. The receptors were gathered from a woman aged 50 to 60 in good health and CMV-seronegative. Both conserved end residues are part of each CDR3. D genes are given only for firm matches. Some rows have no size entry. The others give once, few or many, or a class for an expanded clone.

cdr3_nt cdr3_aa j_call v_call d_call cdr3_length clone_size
TGTGCCAGCAGCTCGCGGGAGAGCTCCTACGAGCAGTACTTC CASSSRESSYEQYF TRBJ2-7 TRBV28 TRBD2 14 .
TGTGCCAGCAGCTCACCCGACAGGGGACTTAGCACAGATACGCAGTATTTT CASSSPDRGLSTDTQYF TRBJ2-3 TRBV5-4 TRBD1 17 .
TGTGCCAGCAGTTTATCAGGGTCGAACACTGAAGCTTTCTTT CASSLSGSNTEAFF TRBJ1-1 TRBV28 . 14 .
TGTGCCTGGAGTGTACTAAGATCAGCTTTCTTT CAWSVLRSAFF TRBJ1-1 TRBV30 . 11 .
TGTGCCAGCAGTTTATCCGGAGTGGGTGCAGAGACCCAGTACTTC CASSLSGVGAETQYF TRBJ2-5 TRBV28 . 15 .
TGTGCCAGCAGTCAACAGGTCACTGAAGCTTTCTTT CASSQQVTEAFF TRBJ1-1 TRBV6-6 . 12 .
TGTGCCAGCAGCTTCTACGGGTCCCAAGAGACCCAGTACTTC CASSFYGSQETQYF TRBJ2-5 TRBV5-6 . 14 .
TGTGCCACCCAGGGGGAGCTAGCCAAAAACATTCAGTACTTC CATQGELAKNIQYF TRBJ2-4 TRBV15 TRBD1 14 .
TGTGCCAGTAGTCCGGGACAATATTACGAGCAGTACTTC CASSPGQYYEQYF TRBJ2-7 TRBV19 . 13 .
TGTGCCAGCAGCCCCCCACCTCGTCCCGGCAGGGGGCTTAGCGGGGAGCTGTTTTTT CASSPPPRPGRGLSGELFF TRBJ2-2 TRBV11-3 TRBD1 19 .
TGTGCCAGCAGCCAAGCTCTGTCGGTTACTGAAGCTTTCTTT CASSQALSVTEAFF TRBJ1-1 TRBV14 . 14 .
TGTGCCATCTCGGGACTAGCGGGAGTTGACACCGGGGAGCTGTTTTTT CAISGLAGVDTGELFF TRBJ2-2 TRBV5-4 TRBD2 16 .
TGTGCCAGCAGTCGGAGTGGAGCAGATACGCAGTATTTT CASSRSGADTQYF TRBJ2-3 TRBV9 . 13 .
TGTGCCAGCAGCTGGACTAGCGCTACCGGGTTGGACAGTCAGTACTTC CASSWTSATGLDSQYF TRBJ2-4 TRBV5-4 TRBD2 16 .
TGTGCCAGTCGGTTATGGACAGGGGATGGCTACACCTTC CASRLWTGDGYTF TRBJ1-2 TRBV28 TRBD1 13 few
TGTGCCAGTAGTATGGCCCCGGAGACCCAGTACTTC CASSMAPETQYF TRBJ2-5 TRBV19 . 12 .
TGTGCCAGCAGCTTAGGAGGCGTAGCGGGGGGCCAGTCCTCAGGTACGCAGTATTTT CASSLGGVAGGQSSGTQYF TRBJ2-3 TRBV7-2 TRBD2 19 once
TGCGCCAGCAGCCAAGATACCGGGGGCTATGGCTACACCTTC CASSQDTGGYGYTF TRBJ1-2 TRBV4-3 . 14 .
TGTGCCAGCACCGCCGGGACAGCGAACACTGAAGCTTTCTTT CASTAGTANTEAFF TRBJ1-1 TRBV6-5 TRBD1 14 .
TGCGCCAGCCGTGGACAGGGGGGCTCCTACGAGCAGTACTTC CASRGQGGSYEQYF TRBJ2-7 TRBV5-1 TRBD1 14 .
TGTGCCAGCACGGTCGGGCGGGGGTACGTTCAGCCCCAGCATTTT CASTVGRGYVQPQHF TRBJ1-5 TRBV28 . 15 .
TGCGCCAGCACCGGGACAGGGGGACATGGCTACACCTTC CASTGTGGHGYTF TRBJ1-2 TRBV10-2 TRBD1 13 .
TGTGCCAGCAGCGTAGGCGGGGGGGCCACGGATACGCAGTATTTT CASSVGGGATDTQYF TRBJ2-3 TRBV9 TRBD2 15 .
TGTGCCATCAGTGGCGGGGGCGGGGCGGCTAGCGGATACAATGAGCAGTTCTTC CAISGGGGAASGYNEQFF TRBJ2-1 TRBV10-3 . 18 few
TGTGCCACCAGCAGAGATTTTGGGGGGGTTTCACCCCTCCACTTT CATSRDFGGVSPLHF TRBJ1-6 TRBV15 . 15 .
TGCGCCAGCAGCCGGACAGGGGATGGCTACACCTTC CASSRTGDGYTF TRBJ1-2 TRBV5-1 TRBD1 12 .
TGTGCCAGCAGTGAATCGAGTGGGAGGCAAGCAGATACGCAGTATTTT CASSESSGRQADTQYF TRBJ2-3 TRBV25-1 . 16 few
TGTGCCAGCAGCGGGGGGATCGCCTGGGGCTACACCTTC CASSGGIAWGYTF TRBJ1-2 TRBV5-4 . 13 once
TGCGCCAGCAGCGACCCGGGTTCTGGGGCCAACGTCCTGACTTTC CASSDPGSGANVLTF TRBJ2-6 TRBV10-2 . 15 few
TGTGCCACAAAACAGGGACCGGAAAAACTGTTTTTT CATKQGPEKLFF TRBJ1-4 TRBV2 . 12 .
TGCAGCGTTGAATCACAACTGAACACTGAAGCTTTCTTT CSVESQLNTEAFF TRBJ1-1 TRBV29-1 . 13 few
TGCGCCAGCAGCTTGGGGAGTCTAGAGGAGACCCAGTACTTC CASSLGSLEETQYF TRBJ2-5 TRBV5-1 . 14 .
TGTGCCAGCAGTTCAACCGGGACAGCCTTAAATGAAAAACTGTTTTTT CASSSTGTALNEKLFF TRBJ1-4 TRBV28 TRBD1 16 once
TGTGCCAGCAGTTTACGGACAGACGCCATCTACGAGCAGTACTTC CASSLRTDAIYEQYF TRBJ2-7 TRBV28 . 15 .
TGTGCCAGCACGCAAGAAGGGGCCCGAAGCAATCAGCCCCAGCATTTT CASTQEGARSNQPQHF TRBJ1-5 TRBV28 . 16 .
TGTGCCAGCAGTTACTATCTAGGTCTTGACAGCACTGAAGCTTTCTTT CASSYYLGLDSTEAFF TRBJ1-1 TRBV6-5 . 16 .
TGTGCCAGCAGTTTCTCGCCCGCTTGGCGGGGGGCTTTCTTT CASSFSPAWRGAFF TRBJ1-1 TRBV28 . 14 .
TGTGCCAGCAGTTTGGTACAGGCTAACACTGAAGCTTTCTTT CASSLVQANTEAFF TRBJ1-1 TRBV27 . 14 .
TGTGCCAGCAGTTTATCCCCGGCCTGGGGCAACGCCGGGGAGCTGTTTTTT CASSLSPAWGNAGELFF TRBJ2-2 TRBV28 . 17 .
TGCGCCAGCAGCTTGGGACTAGCGGGAGTAGTCACCGGGGAGCTGTTTTTT CASSLGLAGVVTGELFF TRBJ2-2 TRBV5-1 TRBD2 17 .
TGTGCCAGCAGTTACGTCCCCGCCTGGGCGGGGGGAGATGAGCAGTTCTTC CASSYVPAWAGGDEQFF TRBJ2-1 TRBV28 TRBD2 17 .
TGTGCCAGCAGCAGAGAGGGTGAGCAGTTCTTC CASSREGEQFF TRBJ2-1 TRBV9 . 11 .
TGTGCCAGCAGCTTATGGACTAGCGGGGGGGATATCGCAGATACGCAGTATTTT CASSLWTSGGDIADTQYF TRBJ2-3 TRBV11-2 TRBD2 18 .
TGTGCCTGGAGTAGGGGGACATCTACTTTTAATGAAAAACTGTTTTTT CAWSRGTSTFNEKLFF TRBJ1-4 TRBV30 . 16 .
TGTGCCAGCAGTTCATCCTGGCAGGGACAGGGGGCCCTAGAAACCTACGAGCAGTACTTC CASSSSWQGQGALETYEQYF TRBJ2-7 TRBV28 TRBD1 20 .
TGTGCCAGTAATGCAGGTATTAATCAGCCCCAGCATTTT CASNAGINQPQHF TRBJ1-5 TRBV19 . 13 once